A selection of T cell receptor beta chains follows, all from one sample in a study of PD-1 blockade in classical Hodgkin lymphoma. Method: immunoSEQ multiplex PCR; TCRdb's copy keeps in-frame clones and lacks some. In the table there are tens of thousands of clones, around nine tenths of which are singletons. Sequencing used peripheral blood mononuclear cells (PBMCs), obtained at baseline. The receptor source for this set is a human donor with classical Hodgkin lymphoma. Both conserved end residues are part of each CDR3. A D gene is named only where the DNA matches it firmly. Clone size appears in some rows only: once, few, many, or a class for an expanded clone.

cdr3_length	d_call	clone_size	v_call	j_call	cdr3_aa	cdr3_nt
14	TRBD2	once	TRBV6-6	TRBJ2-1	CASSYTRLAHEQFF	TGTGCCAGCAGTTACACAAGACTAGCCCATGAGCAGTTCTTC
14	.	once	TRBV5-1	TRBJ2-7	CASSLGDTAYEQYF	TGCGCCAGCAGCTTGGGAGACACCGCCTACGAGCAGTACTTC
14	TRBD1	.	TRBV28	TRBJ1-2	CASSNRGPVSGYTF	TGTGCCAGCAGTAACAGGGGTCCCGTTTCTGGCTACACCTTC
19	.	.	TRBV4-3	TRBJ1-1	CASSQRLGLSDTVNTEAFF	TGCGCCAGCAGCCAACGTCTCGGACTGTCCGATACGGTGAACACTGAAGCTTTCTTT
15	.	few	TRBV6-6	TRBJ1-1	CASSYLEGRDTEAFF	TGTGCCAGCAGTTACCTCGAAGGGAGGGATACTGAAGCTTTCTTT
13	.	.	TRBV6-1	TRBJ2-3	CASWPSSTDTQYF	TGTGCCAGCTGGCCCAGTTCCACAGATACGCAGTATTTT
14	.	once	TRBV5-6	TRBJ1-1	CASSSRDVDTEAFF	TGTGCCAGCAGCTCCCGGGATGTGGACACTGAAGCTTTCTTT
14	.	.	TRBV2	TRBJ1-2	CASCCGGLTGGYTF	TGTGCCAGCTGCTGTGGGGGGCTAACAGGTGGCTACACCTTC
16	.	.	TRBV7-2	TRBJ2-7	CASSHAYILGGGEQYF	.
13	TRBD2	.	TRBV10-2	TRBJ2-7	CASSQAGGAEQYF	TGCGCCAGCAGTCAAGCGGGAGGGGCCGAGCAGTACTTC
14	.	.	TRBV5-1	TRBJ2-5	CASSLNGWKETQYF	TGCGCCAGCAGCTTAAACGGATGGAAAGAGACCCAGTACTTC
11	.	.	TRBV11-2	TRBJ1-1	CASSLGTEAFF	TGTGCCAGCAGCTTAGGGACTGAAGCTTTCTTT
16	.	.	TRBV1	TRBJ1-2	CTSSCRTGALEWGYTF	TGCACCAGCAGCTGTAGGACAGGGGCACTCGAGTGGGGCTACACCTTC
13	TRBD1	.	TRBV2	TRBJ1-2	CASRETGGDGYTF	TGTGCCAGCAGGGAAACAGGGGGCGATGGCTACACCTTC
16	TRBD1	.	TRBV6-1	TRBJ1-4	CASSETHRGLLVKLFF	TGTGCCAGCAGTGAAACCCACAGGGGGCTTTTAGTAAAACTGTTTTTT
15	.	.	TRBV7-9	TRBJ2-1	CASSLGGTAYNEQFF	TGTGCCAGCAGCTTGGGGGGCACCGCCTACAATGAGCAGTTCTTC
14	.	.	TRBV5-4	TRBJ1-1	CASSWAGMNTEAFF	TGTGCCAGCAGCTGGGCGGGGATGAACACTGAAGCTTTCTTT
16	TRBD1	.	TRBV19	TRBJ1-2	CASSPGTGTVVYGYTF	TGTGCCAGTAGTCCCGGGACAGGGACGGTGGTCTATGGCTACACCTTC
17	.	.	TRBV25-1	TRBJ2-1	CASGGGMRQGTYNEQFF	TGTGCCAGCGGTGGGGGGATGAGACAGGGCACCTACAATGAGCAGTTCTTC
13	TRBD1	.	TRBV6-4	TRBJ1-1	CASSVDRATEAFF	TGTGCCAGCAGTGTGGACAGGGCGACTGAAGCTTTCTTT
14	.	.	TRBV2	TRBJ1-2	CASSERDTFYGYTF	TGTGCCAGCAGTGAGCGAGACACCTTCTATGGCTACACCTTC
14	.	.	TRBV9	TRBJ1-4	CASSVGRGNEKLFF	TGTGCCAGCAGCGTAGGACGGGGTAATGAAAAACTGTTTTTT
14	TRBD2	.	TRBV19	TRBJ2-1	CASSMTSGGNEQFF	TGTGCCAGTAGTATGACTAGCGGGGGCAATGAGCAGTTCTTC
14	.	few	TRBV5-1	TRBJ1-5	CASSLAGGDQPQHF	TGCGCCAGCAGCTTGGCCGGGGGCGATCAGCCCCAGCATTTT
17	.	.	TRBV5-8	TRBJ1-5	CASSLGGIDRGNQPQHF	TGTGCCAGCAGCTTGGGAGGAATCGACCGGGGAAATCAGCCCCAGCATTTT